Following are 15 T cell receptor beta chains from one sample sequenced in a study of blood T cells in healthy people across ages. The second PCR ran roughly 6 to 12 cycles with a sample-barcoded 5' primer and J-beta primers. TCRdb passed the 5' RACE reads through MiXCR, listing each CDR3 protein once. The data contain approximately 1,100,000 distinct CDR3 sequences, 40% to 45% of them singletons. Sequenced: blood. The receptors shown here come from a woman in her fifties or sixties in good health.

This clonotype has more than one count but fewer than ten. The CDR3 region has the DNA TGCAGTGCCAGAAGTGGGGACAGGGGTCTTTCTCGGTCCTACAATGAGCAGTTCTTC. It is translated as CSARSGDRGLSRSYNEQFF. The rearrangement links TRBV20-1 to TRBJ2-1; the match to TRBD1 covers 10 bases. The germline CDR1 and CDR2 sequences are DFQATT and SNEGSKA (reference sequence). This CDR3 has 19 residues. With V trimmed by 6 bases and J by 1 base, 18 bases remained unmatched.

This clonotype was seen at least ten times. V is TRBV14 and J is TRBJ2-3; 8 bases fit TRBD2. Germline-derived CDR1 and CDR2 are SGHDN and FVKESK. Trimming removed 0 bases from V and 1 base from J; junction bases left unmatched: 6. The CDR3 sequence is 17 residues long. CDR3 bases: TGTGCCAGCAGCCAAGAATTTGTACTAGCGGGCACAGATACGCAGTATTTT. It yields the protein CASSQEFVLAGTDTQYF.

In this sample, this clonotype turned up a few times. The rearrangement links TRBV6-1 to TRBJ1-1, with D unresolved. Germline V CDR1 and CDR2: MNHNS, SASEGT. V gave up 2 bases and J gave up 10 bases, with 11 bases separating them. The CDR3 is 12 residues long. In DNA, the CDR3 is TGTGCCAGCAGTGAACTTGGCGGTGGAGCTTTCTTT. Translated, it gives CASSELGGGAFF.

In the case of this clonotype: One junction end does not reproduce the germline sequence, and a read error may be involved. V and J are TRBV25-1 and TRBJ2-7, with 7 bases aligning to TRBD1. The CDR3 runs to 13 residues. Germline CDR1 and CDR2: MGHDK and SYGVNS. The CDR3: CASSEQEGAQELF. The CDR3, as DNA: TGTGCCAGCAGTGAACAAGAGGGGGCGCAGGAGTTATTC.

The chain combines TRBV7-3 with TRBJ2-1; the match to TRBD1 covers 11 bases. Unmatched junction bases numbered 0, after V lost 2 bases and J lost 6 bases. Germline CDR1 is SGHTA and CDR2 is FQGTGA. The CDR3 is made up of 14 amino acids. CDR3 coding DNA: TGTGCCAGCAGCTTAGGGACAGGGGGCAATGAGCAGTTCTTC. It codes for CASSLGTGGNEQFF.

There are a few counts of this clonotype. The chain carries TRBV6-1 and TRBJ1-2; D perhaps matches TRBD1 (6 bases). Germline CDR1 reads MNHNS; CDR2 reads SASEGT. The CDR3 has 14 residues. Trimming removed 3 bases from V and 2 bases from J, with 10 bases in between. CDR3 sequence reads: CASSDYGTNYGYTF. CDR3 bases: TGTGCCAGCAGTGACTACGGGACAAACTATGGCTACACCTTC.

This chain uses TRBV20-1 with TRBJ1-5, with 9 bases lining up with TRBD1. Germline V CDR1 and CDR2: DFQATT, SNEGSKA (reference sequence). This CDR3 spans 15 amino acids. J was trimmed by 5 bases and V by 6 bases; bases with no gene match: 11. For the CDR3, the DNA is TGCAGTGCCGCACCGGGACAGGGTTTTCATCAGCCCCAGCATTTT. This sequence encodes CSAAPGQGFHQPQHF.

The chain has TRBV21-1 and TRBJ1-5. TRBV21-1 is a pseudogene locus. The CDR3 is made up of 18 amino acids. The CDR3 sequence is CASSIRTDRCGSNQPQHF. Written as DNA, the CDR3 is TGTGCCAGCAGCATCCGGACGGATCGCTGTGGGAGCAATCAGCCCCAGCATTTT.

This clonotype was seen a few times. The V gene is TRBV12-3 or TRBV12-4, the J gene TRBJ1-4; D not certain. Trimming stripped 6 bases from V and 6 bases from J, with 14 bases between. The CDR3 totals 14 residues. The DNA of the CDR3 is TGTGCCAGCAGGCATACCGGGTCTTATGAAAAACTGTTTTTT. This codes for CASRHTGSYEKLFF.

This clonotype showed up just a few times. V and J are TRBV10-3 and TRBJ1-2; TRBD1 aligns across 8 bases. This CDR3 has 15 amino acids. The germline V gene encodes CDR1 ENHRY and CDR2 SYGVKD. V was pared by 3 bases and J by 4 bases, with 7 bases of the junction left unmatched. CDR3 bases: TGTGCCATCAGTGACGGCCAGGGGGCATCCTATGGCTACACCTTC. Amino acids: CAISDGQGASYGYTF.

With regard to this clonotype: A much larger clone sits a single nucleotide away, making a read error possible. The chain links TRBV7-6 to TRBJ2-3; 13 positions match TRBD2. V shed 1 base, J shed 4 bases, and the junction held 14 bases outside the gene matches. CDR3 length: 20 amino acids. Germline V CDR1 and CDR2: SGHVS, FNYEAQ. The CDR3 region has the DNA TGTGCCAGCAGCTTAGAAGCCCTGCTCTGGACTAGCGGGAGAGCAGATACGCAGTATTTT. Encoded protein: CASSLEALLWTSGRADTQYF.

This clonotype was seen only a few times. J is TRBJ2-7 and V is TRBV2; D unclear. The CDR3 has 13 residues. Trimming took off 3 bases at V and 4 bases at J, with 10 bases between the two ends. Looked up from germline, CDR1 is SNHLY and CDR2 is FYNNEI. CDR3 DNA: TGTGCCAGCAGTGATGGGCCGTGGTACGAGCAGTACTTC. It is translated as CASSDGPWYEQYF.

V gene TRBV25-1 combines with J gene TRBJ1-4; D is possibly TRBD1 (6 bases). The CDR3 length is 14 residues. Trimming stripped 4 bases from V and 8 bases from J, with 14 bases between. Germline V gene data show CDR1 as MGHDK and CDR2 as SYGVNS. The CDR3 is CASSAATGNEKLFF. CDR3 nucleotides: TGTGCCAGCAGTGCCGCCACAGGGAACGAAAAACTGTTTTTT.

The chain recombines TRBV20-1 with TRBJ2-1; a weak D match, TRBD2 (5 bases). The V end was cut by 3 bases, the J end by 3 bases, with 15 bases between. The CDR3 spans 15 residues. Germline assignment: CDR1 DFQATT and CDR2 SNEGSKA (reference sequence). CDR3 in DNA: TGCAGTGCTAGTCCCCCCTTCGGGATCTACAATGAGCAGTTCTTC. Protein product: CSASPPFGIYNEQFF.

In this sample, this clonotype turned up a few times. The V call is TRBV7-2, the J call TRBJ1-6; 7 bases line up with TRBD1. Unmatched junction bases numbered 4, after V lost 1 base and J lost 7 bases. From germline, CDR1 is SGHTA and CDR2 FQGNSA. The CDR3 spans 15 residues. CDR3 sequence: CASSLDNRGNSPLHF. The CDR3 DNA follows: TGTGCCAGCAGCTTAGACAACAGGGGAAATTCACCCCTCCACTTT.